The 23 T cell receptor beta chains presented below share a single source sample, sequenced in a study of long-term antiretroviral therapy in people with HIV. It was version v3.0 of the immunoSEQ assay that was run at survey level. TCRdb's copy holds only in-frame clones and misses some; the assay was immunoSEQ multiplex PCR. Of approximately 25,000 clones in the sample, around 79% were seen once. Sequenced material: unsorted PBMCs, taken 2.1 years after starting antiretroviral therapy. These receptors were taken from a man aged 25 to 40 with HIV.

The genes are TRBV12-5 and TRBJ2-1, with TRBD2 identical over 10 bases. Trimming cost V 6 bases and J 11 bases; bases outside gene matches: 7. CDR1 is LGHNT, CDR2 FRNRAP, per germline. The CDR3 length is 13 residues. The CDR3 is CASGSTSGVKQFF. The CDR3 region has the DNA TGTGCTAGTGGGTCAACTAGCGGGGTAAAGCAGTTCTTC.

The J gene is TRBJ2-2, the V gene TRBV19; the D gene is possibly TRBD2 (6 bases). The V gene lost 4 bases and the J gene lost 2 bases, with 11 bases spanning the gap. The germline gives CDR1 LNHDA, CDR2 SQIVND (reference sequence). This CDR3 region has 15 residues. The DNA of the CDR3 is TGTGCCAGTAGTACTCCGGGAGAAAACACCGGGGAGCTGTTTTTT. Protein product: CASSTPGENTGELFF.

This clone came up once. The CDR3 spells CASSYRRGSLYEQYF. In DNA form, the CDR3 reads TGTGCCAGCAGCTACCGGCGGGGCAGCCTTTACGAGCAGTACTTC. This chain uses TRBV5-8 with TRBJ2-7, with a tentative D call TRBD2 (6 bases). The V end lost 3 bases, the J end lost 4 bases, and 17 bases lay between the germline ends. CDR1 SGHTS and CDR2 YDEGEE come from the germline V gene. CDR3 length equals 15 residues.

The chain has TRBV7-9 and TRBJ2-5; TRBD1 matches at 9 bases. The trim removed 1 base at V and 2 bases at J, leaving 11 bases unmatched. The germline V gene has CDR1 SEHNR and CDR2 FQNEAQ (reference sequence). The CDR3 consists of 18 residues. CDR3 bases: TGTGCCAGCAGCTTAGTCGGCGGGGACAGGGCCTTTCAAGAGACCCAGTACTTC. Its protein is CASSLVGGDRAFQETQYF. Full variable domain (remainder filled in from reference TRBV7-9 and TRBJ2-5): DTGVSQNPRHKITKRGQNVTFRCDPISEHNRLYWYRQTLGQGPEFLTYFQNEAQLEKSRLLSDRFSAERPKGSFSTLEIQRTEQGDSAMYLCASSLVGGDRAFQETQYFGPGTRLLVL.

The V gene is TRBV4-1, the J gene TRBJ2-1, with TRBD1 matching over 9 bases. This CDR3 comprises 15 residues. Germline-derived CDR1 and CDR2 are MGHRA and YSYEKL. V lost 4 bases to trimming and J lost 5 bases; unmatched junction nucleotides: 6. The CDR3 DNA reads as TGCGCCAGCAGCCTCCGGGGACAGGGTGACAATGAGCAGTTCTTC. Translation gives CASSLRGQGDNEQFF.

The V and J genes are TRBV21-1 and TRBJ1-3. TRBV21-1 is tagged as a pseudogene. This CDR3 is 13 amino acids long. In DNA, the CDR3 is TGTGCCAGCGGCAACGACTCTGGAAACACCATATATTTT. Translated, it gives CASGNDSGNTIYF.

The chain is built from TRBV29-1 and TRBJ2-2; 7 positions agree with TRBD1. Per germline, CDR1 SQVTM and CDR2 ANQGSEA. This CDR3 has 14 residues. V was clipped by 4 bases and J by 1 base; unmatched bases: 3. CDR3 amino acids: CSVGRTGNTGELFF. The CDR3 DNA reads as TGCAGCGTTGGGAGGACAGGGAACACCGGGGAGCTGTTTTTT.

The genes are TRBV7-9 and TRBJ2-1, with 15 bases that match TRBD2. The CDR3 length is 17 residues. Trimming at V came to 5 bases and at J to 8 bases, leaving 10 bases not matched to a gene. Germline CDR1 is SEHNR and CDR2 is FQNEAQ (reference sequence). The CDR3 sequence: CASSGTRTSGRGDEQFF. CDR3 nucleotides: TGTGCCAGCAGCGGTACCCGGACTAGCGGGAGGGGTGATGAGCAGTTCTTC.

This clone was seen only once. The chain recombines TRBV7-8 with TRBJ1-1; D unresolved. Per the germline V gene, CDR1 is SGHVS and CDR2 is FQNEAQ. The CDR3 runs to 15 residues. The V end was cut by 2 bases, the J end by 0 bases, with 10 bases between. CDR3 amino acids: CASSLYVNMNTEAFF. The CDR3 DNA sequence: TGTGCCAGCAGCTTATATGTGAACATGAACACTGAAGCTTTCTTT.

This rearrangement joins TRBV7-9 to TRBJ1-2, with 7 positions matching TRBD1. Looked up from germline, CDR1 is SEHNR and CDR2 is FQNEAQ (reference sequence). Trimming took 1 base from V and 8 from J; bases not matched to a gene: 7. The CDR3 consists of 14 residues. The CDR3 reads CASSLVGTARGYTF. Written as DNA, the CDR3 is TGTGCCAGCAGCTTAGTGGGGACAGCGCGGGGCTACACCTTC.

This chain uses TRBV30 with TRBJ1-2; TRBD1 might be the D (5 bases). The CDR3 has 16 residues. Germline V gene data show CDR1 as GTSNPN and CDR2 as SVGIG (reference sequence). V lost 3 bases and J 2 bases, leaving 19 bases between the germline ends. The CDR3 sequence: CAWSYLGQGKNYGYTF. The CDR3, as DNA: TGTGCCTGGAGCTACTTAGGTCAGGGAAAGAACTATGGCTACACCTTC.

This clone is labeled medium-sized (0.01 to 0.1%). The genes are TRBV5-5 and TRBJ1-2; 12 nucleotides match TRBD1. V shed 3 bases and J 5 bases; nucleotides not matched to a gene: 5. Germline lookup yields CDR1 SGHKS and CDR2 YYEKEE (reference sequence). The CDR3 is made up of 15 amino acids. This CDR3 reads CASSWDRGPGYGYTF. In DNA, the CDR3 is TGTGCCAGCAGCTGGGACAGGGGGCCAGGGTATGGCTACACCTTC.

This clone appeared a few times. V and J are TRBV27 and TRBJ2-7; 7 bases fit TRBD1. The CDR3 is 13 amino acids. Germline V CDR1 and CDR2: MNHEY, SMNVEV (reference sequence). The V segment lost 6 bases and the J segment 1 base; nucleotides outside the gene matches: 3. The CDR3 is CASREQGSYEQYF. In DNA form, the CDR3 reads TGTGCCAGCAGGGAACAGGGGTCCTACGAGCAGTACTTC.

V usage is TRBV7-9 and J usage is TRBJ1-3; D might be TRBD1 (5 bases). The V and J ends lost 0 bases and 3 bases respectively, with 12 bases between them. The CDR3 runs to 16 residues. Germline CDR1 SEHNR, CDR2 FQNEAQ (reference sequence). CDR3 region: CASSLAWQGFGNTIYF. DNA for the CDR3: TGTGCCAGCAGCTTAGCGTGGCAGGGCTTTGGAAACACCATATATTTT. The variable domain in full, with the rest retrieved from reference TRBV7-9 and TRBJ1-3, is DTGVSQNPRHKITKRGQNVTFRCDPISEHNRLYWYRQTLGQGPEFLTYFQNEAQLEKSRLLSDRFSAERPKGSFSTLEIQRTEQGDSAMYLCASSLAWQGFGNTIYFGEGSWLTVV.

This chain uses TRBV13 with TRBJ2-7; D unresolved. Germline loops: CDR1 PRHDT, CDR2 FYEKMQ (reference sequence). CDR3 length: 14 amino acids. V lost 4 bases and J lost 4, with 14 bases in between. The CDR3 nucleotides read TGTGCCAGCAGCTCCTCGGGCTACGGGTACGAGCAGTACTTC. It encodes CASSSSGYGYEQYF.

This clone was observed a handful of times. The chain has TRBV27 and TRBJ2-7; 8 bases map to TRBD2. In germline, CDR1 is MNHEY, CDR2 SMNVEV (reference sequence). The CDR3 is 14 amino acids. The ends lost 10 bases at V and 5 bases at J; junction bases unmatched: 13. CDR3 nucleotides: TGTGCCACTGGGTCGGGCGGGAGGTTCGACGAGCAGTACTTC. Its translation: CATGSGGRFDEQYF.

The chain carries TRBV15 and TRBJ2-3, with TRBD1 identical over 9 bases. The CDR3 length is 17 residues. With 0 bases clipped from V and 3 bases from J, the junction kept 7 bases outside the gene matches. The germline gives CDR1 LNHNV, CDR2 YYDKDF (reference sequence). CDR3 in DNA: TGTGCCACCAGCAGAGAAACGACAGGGGGTTTAACAGATACGCAGTATTTT. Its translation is CATSRETTGGLTDTQYF. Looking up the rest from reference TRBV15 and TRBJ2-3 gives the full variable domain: DAMVIQNPRYQVTQFGKPVTLSCSQTLNHNVMYWYQQKSSQAPKLLFHYYDKDFNNEADTPDNFQSRRPNTSFCFLDIRSPGLGDTAMYLCATSRETTGGLTDTQYFGPGTRLTVL.

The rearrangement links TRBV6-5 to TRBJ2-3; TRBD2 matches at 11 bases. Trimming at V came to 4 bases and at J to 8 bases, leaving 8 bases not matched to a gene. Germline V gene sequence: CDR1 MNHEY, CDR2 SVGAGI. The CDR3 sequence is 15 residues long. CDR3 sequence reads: CASSFSGGAPGTQYF. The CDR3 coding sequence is TGTGCCAGCAGTTTTAGCGGGGGGGCACCGGGTACGCAGTATTTT.

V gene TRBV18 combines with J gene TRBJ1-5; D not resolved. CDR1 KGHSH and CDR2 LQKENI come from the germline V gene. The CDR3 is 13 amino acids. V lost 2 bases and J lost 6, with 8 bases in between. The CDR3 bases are TGTGCCAGCTCACCAGACGGATTTCAGCCCCAGCATTTT. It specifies CASSPDGFQPQHF.

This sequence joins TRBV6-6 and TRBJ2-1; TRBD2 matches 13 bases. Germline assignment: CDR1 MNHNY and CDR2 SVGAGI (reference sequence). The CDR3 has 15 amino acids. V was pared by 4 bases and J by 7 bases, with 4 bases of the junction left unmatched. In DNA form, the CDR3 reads TGTGCCAGCAGTTGGACTAGCGGGAGAAGAAATGAGCAGTTCTTC. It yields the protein CASSWTSGRRNEQFF.

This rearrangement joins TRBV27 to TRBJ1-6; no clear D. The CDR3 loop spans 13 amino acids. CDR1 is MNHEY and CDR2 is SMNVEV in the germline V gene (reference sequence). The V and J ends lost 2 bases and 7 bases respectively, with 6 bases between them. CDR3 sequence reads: CASSLGLNSPLHF. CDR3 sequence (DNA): TGTGCCAGCAGTTTAGGTCTGAATTCACCCCTCCACTTT.

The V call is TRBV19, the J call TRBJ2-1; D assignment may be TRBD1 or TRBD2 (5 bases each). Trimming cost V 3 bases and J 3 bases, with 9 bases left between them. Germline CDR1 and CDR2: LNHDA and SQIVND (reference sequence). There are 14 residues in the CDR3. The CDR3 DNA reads TGTGCCAGTAGTATTCCTGGGGGCTACAATGAGCAGTTCTTC. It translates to CASSIPGGYNEQFF.

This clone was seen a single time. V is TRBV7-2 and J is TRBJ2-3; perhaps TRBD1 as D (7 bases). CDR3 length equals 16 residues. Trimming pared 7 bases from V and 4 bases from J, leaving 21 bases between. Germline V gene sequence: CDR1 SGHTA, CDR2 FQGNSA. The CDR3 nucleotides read TGTGCCAGCACCTGGGCTGGAGGGGGCGGGGCAGATACGCAGTATTTT. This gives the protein CASTWAGGGGADTQYF.